These 22 T cell receptor beta chains were all obtained from the same sample, sequenced in a study of resident and recirculating memory T cells in vitiligo. Data came from immunoSEQ multiplex PCR; TCRdb stores just in-frame clones and leaves some out. The repertoire consists of roughly 80,000 clones, with about 92% occurring once and the leading ten covering approximately 4.7%. Sequenced sample: blood. The origin of the receptors is a male donor with vitiligo.

The chain uses TRBV27 and TRBJ2-7; 7 nucleotides agree with TRBD1. Germline values: CDR1 MNHEY, CDR2 SMNVEV (reference sequence). V dropped 3 bases and J dropped 5; count of bases not matched to a gene: 13. The CDR3 is 16 residues long. The CDR3 is CASSFLQGVKGDEQYF. In DNA form, the CDR3 reads TGTGCCAGCAGTTTCCTCCAGGGGGTAAAAGGGGACGAGCAGTACTTC.

The gene calls are TRBV5-4 and TRBJ2-7; 7 nucleotides line up with TRBD1. Germline V gene lookup returns CDR1 SGHNT and CDR2 YYREEE (reference sequence). CDR3 length: 13 amino acids. Trimming removed 4 bases from V and 6 bases from J; junction bases left unmatched: 7. This CDR3 reads CASSPVTGFEQYF. In nucleotides, the CDR3 is TGTGCCAGCAGCCCAGTGACAGGGTTCGAGCAGTACTTC. Drawing the rest from reference TRBV5-4 and TRBJ2-7, the complete variable domain is ETGVTQSPTHLIKTRGQQVTLRCSSQSGHNTVSWYQQALGQGPQFIFQYYREEENGRGNFPPRFSGLQFPNYSSELNVNALELDDSALYLCASSPVTGFEQYFGPGTRLTVT.

The V call is TRBV28, the J call TRBJ1-3; D not resolved. Germline assignment: CDR1 MDHEN and CDR2 SYDVKM. Trimming took 4 bases from V and 1 from J, leaving 14 bases between them. The CDR3 is 16 residues long. CDR3 amino acids: CASSSWSLHSGNTIYF. CDR3 bases: TGTGCCAGCAGTTCGTGGAGTTTGCATTCTGGAAACACCATATATTTT.

The V gene is TRBV6-5, the J gene TRBJ1-2, with TRBD1 identical over 9 bases. Trimming cost V 2 bases and J 4 bases; bases outside gene matches: 2. CDR1 MNHEY and CDR2 SVGAGI come from the germline V gene. The length of the CDR3 is 14 residues. CDR3 sequence (DNA): TGTGCCAGCAGTTACGCGACAGGGGGCTATGGCTACACCTTC. Translation gives CASSYATGGYGYTF.

The chain couples TRBV9 to TRBJ1-1; a weak D match, TRBD1 (6 bases). The CDR3 spans 17 residues. V was pared by 3 bases and J by 0 bases, with 18 bases between. Germline V CDR1 and CDR2: SGDLS, YYNGEE. The CDR3 region is CASSAPSTGTMNTEAFF. The CDR3 region has the DNA TGTGCCAGCAGCGCCCCATCGACAGGCACCATGAACACTGAAGCTTTCTTT.

The V gene is TRBV7-2, the J gene TRBJ1-1, with D perhaps TRBD1 (6 bases). Germline assignment: CDR1 SGHTA and CDR2 FQGNSA. This CDR3 contains 16 residues. V was shortened by 0 bases and J by 2 bases, with 13 bases between the two germline ends. The CDR3 loop is CASSLAVGHLNTEAFF. In DNA, the CDR3 is TGTGCCAGCAGCTTAGCGGTGGGACACCTCAACACTGAAGCTTTCTTT.

The CDR3 sequence: CASSRTPVAKNIQYF. The CDR3 DNA reads TGTGCCAGCAGTCGAACCCCGGTCGCCAAAAACATTCAGTACTTC. The chain combines TRBV27 with TRBJ2-4; no definite D call. Germline CDR1 MNHEY, CDR2 SMNVEV (reference sequence). V lost 5 bases, J lost 1 base, and 12 bases lay in between. This CDR3 comprises 15 residues.

There are a few counts of this clone. The chain links TRBV7-8 to TRBJ1-5, with unresolved D. V was pared by 3 bases and J by 6 bases, with 12 bases between. There are 14 residues in the CDR3. Germline V gives CDR1 SGHVS, CDR2 FQNEAQ. This CDR3 reads CASSLSPSGQPQHF. In DNA, the CDR3 is TGTGCCAGCAGCTTGTCCCCCTCCGGTCAGCCCCAGCATTTT.

J is TRBJ2-1 and V is TRBV5-1, with D hard to call. The CDR3 has 16 residues. V dropped 0 bases and J dropped 8 bases, with 18 bases sitting between them. Germline V gene lookup returns CDR1 SGHRS and CDR2 YFSETQ. In nucleotides, the CDR3 is TGCGCCAGCAGCTTGGGCCCCCGTCGCGGTCTGGATGAGCAGTTCTTC. Translated: CASSLGPRRGLDEQFF.

The chain employs TRBV6-6 and TRBJ2-7; 12 nucleotides align to TRBD2. The V gene end was trimmed by 0 bases and the J gene end by 4 bases; junction bases not matched to a gene: 4. CDR3 length: 16 residues. Germline CDR1 reads MNHNY; CDR2 reads SVGAGI (reference sequence). The CDR3 sequence is CASSYSTSGGPYEQYF. For the CDR3, the DNA is TGTGCCAGCAGTTACTCGACTAGCGGGGGCCCTTACGAGCAGTACTTC.

The gene calls are TRBV10-2 and TRBJ2-7; a weak D match, TRBD2 (5 bases). Between the trimmed V and J ends, which lost 7 bases and 4 bases, there was a span of 23 bases. The CDR3 spans 16 residues. Germline loops: CDR1 WSHSY, CDR2 SAAADI. CDR3 loop: CASKDGSALAPYEQYF. The CDR3, as DNA: TGCGCCAGCAAGGATGGGAGTGCTCTCGCTCCTTACGAGCAGTACTTC.

The chain couples TRBV5-5 to TRBJ1-1; D possibly corresponds to TRBD1 (5 bases). Germline V gene data show CDR1 as SGHKS and CDR2 as YYEKEE (reference sequence). V gave up 1 base and J gave up 0 bases, with 10 bases separating them. This CDR3 is built from 15 residues. CDR3 bases: TGTGCCAGCAGCTTGCCCCCAGGGTTGAACACTGAAGCTTTCTTT. This sequence encodes CASSLPPGLNTEAFF.

The chain links TRBV27 to TRBJ1-5; possible D gene TRBD1, 6 bases. V lost 4 bases to trimming and J lost 0 bases, with 7 bases between them. The CDR3 has 14 amino acids. Germline CDR1 MNHEY, CDR2 SMNVEV (reference sequence). DNA of the CDR3: TGTGCCAGCAGTTCACAGGGTAGCAATCAGCCCCAGCATTTT. This translates into CASSSQGSNQPQHF.

The chain carries TRBV27 and TRBJ2-7; perhaps TRBD1 as D (7 bases). Germline CDR1 reads MNHEY; CDR2 reads SMNVEV (reference sequence). Trimming removed 7 bases from V and 4 bases from J, with 29 bases in between. The CDR3 is 18 amino acids. Here the CDR3 DNA reads TGTGCCAGCACCCCGATGCTCAATAGGGGGCGAGGGACTTACGAGCAGTACTTC. Amino acid sequence: CASTPMLNRGRGTYEQYF.

The rearrangement links TRBV5-1 to TRBJ1-2; perhaps TRBD1 as D (6 bases). Germline lookup yields CDR1 SGHRS and CDR2 YFSETQ. CDR3 length: 14 amino acids. The V and J ends lost 4 bases and 4 bases respectively, with 14 bases between them. In nucleotides, the CDR3 is TGCGCCAGCAGCAGGACAGACCTGGGCTATGGCTACACCTTC. It yields the protein CASSRTDLGYGYTF.

This chain joins TRBV7-6 and TRBJ2-7; 7 bases are a match to TRBD2. The germline gives CDR1 SGHVS, CDR2 FNYEAQ. Trimming at V came to 1 base and at J to 0 bases, leaving 3 bases not matched to a gene. The CDR3 length is 15 residues. CDR3 in amino acids: CASSLDLAVSYEQYF. CDR3 DNA: TGTGCCAGCAGCTTAGATCTAGCGGTCTCCTACGAGCAGTACTTC.

The chain is built from TRBV28 and TRBJ1-2; no reliable D call. This CDR3 contains 14 residues. Germline CDR1 and CDR2: MDHEN and SYDVKM. V lost 3 bases and J lost 3, with 11 bases in between. The CDR3 sequence is CASSFAVRYYGYTF. In DNA, the CDR3 is TGTGCCAGCAGTTTTGCCGTCAGGTACTATGGCTACACCTTC.

The chain employs TRBV27 and TRBJ2-7, with 8 bases matching TRBD1. Germline V lookup: CDR1 MNHEY, CDR2 SMNVEV (reference sequence). CDR3 length: 16 amino acids. The V segment lost 4 bases and the J segment 5 bases; nucleotides outside the gene matches: 13. The CDR3 nucleotides are TGTGCCAGCAGTTCGAACGACAGGGGTCATCCCCACGAGCAGTACTTC. Translating it yields CASSSNDRGHPHEQYF.

This rearrangement joins TRBV15 to TRBJ2-7, with 9 nucleotides matching TRBD1. The CDR3 contains 16 residues. V dropped 5 bases and J dropped 0; count of bases not matched to a gene: 8. The germline CDR1 and CDR2 sequences are LNHNV and YYDKDF (reference sequence). The CDR3 DNA follows: TGTGCCACCAGCCTCCCCGGGACAGGGCCCTCCTACGAGCAGTACTTC. Translated: CATSLPGTGPSYEQYF.

The V call is TRBV12-5, the J call TRBJ2-1; 7 positions agree with TRBD2. Germline V CDR1 and CDR2: LGHNT, FRNRAP. The CDR3 is made up of 21 amino acids. Trimming removed 2 bases from V and 0 bases from J; junction bases left unmatched: 19. The DNA of the CDR3 is TGTGCTAGTGGTTTGCTAGCAGCGCGCGGGGCTAGCGGAACCTCCTACAATGAGCAGTTCTTC. It specifies CASGLLAARGASGTSYNEQFF.

The rearrangement links TRBV5-1 to TRBJ2-7, with D possibly being TRBD1 or TRBD2 (5 bases each). The CDR3 is made up of 15 amino acids. Germline CDR1 is SGHRS and CDR2 is YFSETQ. With 4 bases removed from V and 2 bases from J, the gap between germline ends came to 16 bases. The CDR3 region is CASSLGPGNAYEQYF. The DNA for the CDR3 is TGCGCCAGCAGCCTGGGACCGGGTAATGCCTACGAGCAGTACTTC.

The chain links TRBV15 to TRBJ2-3; 9 bases are shared with TRBD2. The CDR3 consists of 16 residues. J was trimmed by 1 base and V by 0 bases; bases with no gene match: 2. Looked up from germline, CDR1 is LNHNV and CDR2 is YYDKDF (reference sequence). CDR3 DNA: TGTGCCACCAGCAGAGATCGCGGGAGGGGCACAGATACGCAGTATTTT. Translated, it gives CATSRDRGRGTDTQYF.